Listed below are T cell receptor beta chains from one sample, sequenced in a study of blood T cells in healthy people across ages. In TCRdb, the 5' RACE reads were re-called with MiXCR into one record per CDR3 protein. The repertoire holds 650,000 to 900,000 distinct CDR3 sequences, approximately 67% seen once, with around a quarter in the top ten. Sequencing was performed on blood. The source is a man between 25 and 39 years old in good health. The conserved cysteine and the conserved F or W are not part of the CDR3 here. Not all rows give a size; the values are once, few, many and, for expanded clones, a class.

abundance: -
j_gene: TRBJ1-2
v_gene: TRBV4-2
CDR3aa: ASSQSGRIHYGYT

abundance: -
j_gene: TRBJ2-1
v_gene: TRBV6-2/TRBV6-3
CDR3aa: ASSYGQGAGEQF

abundance: -
j_gene: TRBJ1-2
v_gene: TRBV20-1
CDR3aa: SASDAAGDGYT

abundance: -
j_gene: TRBJ2-1
v_gene: TRBV7-3
CDR3aa: ASSLRGGSKEQF

abundance: -
j_gene: TRBJ1-2
v_gene: TRBV29-1
CDR3aa: SVSTGGPNYGYT

abundance: -
j_gene: TRBJ2-5
v_gene: TRBV7-9
CDR3aa: ASSVDPSLGEQY

abundance: -
j_gene: TRBJ1-1
v_gene: TRBV7-2
CDR3aa: ASRRSMNTEAF

abundance: -
j_gene: TRBJ1-4
v_gene: TRBV12-3/TRBV12-4
CDR3aa: ASSLGGGPYEKLF

abundance: -
j_gene: TRBJ1-1
v_gene: TRBV2
CDR3aa: ASSGPVPIVGEAF

abundance: -
j_gene: TRBJ1-5
v_gene: TRBV5-1
CDR3aa: ASSLAGTGDQPQH

abundance: -
j_gene: -
v_gene: TRBV12-3/TRBV12-4
CDR3aa: ASTLGGTYEQY

abundance: -
j_gene: TRBJ1-6
v_gene: TRBV6-5
CDR3aa: ASSYSEGINSPLH

abundance: -
j_gene: TRBJ2-3
v_gene: TRBV30
CDR3aa: AWSAGQHTDTQY

abundance: -
j_gene: TRBJ2-2
v_gene: TRBV24-1
CDR3aa: ATSDYGTTGELF

abundance: -
j_gene: TRBJ2-3
v_gene: TRBV4-2
CDR3aa: ASSRSGGAFTDTQY

abundance: -
j_gene: TRBJ2-1
v_gene: TRBV20-1
CDR3aa: SARRPLASTHNEQF

abundance: few
j_gene: TRBJ1-6
v_gene: TRBV10-3
CDR3aa: AIGSSYNSPLH

abundance: -
j_gene: TRBJ1-2
v_gene: TRBV7-2
CDR3aa: ASSAPGAANGYT

abundance: few
j_gene: TRBJ2-1
v_gene: TRBV24-1
CDR3aa: ATSDPTRTGPSSYNEQF

abundance: -
j_gene: TRBJ2-5
v_gene: TRBV28
CDR3aa: ASRSGLAGGKQETQY

abundance: few
j_gene: TRBJ2-4
v_gene: TRBV27
CDR3aa: ASGSLGYIQY

abundance: -
j_gene: TRBJ2-1
v_gene: TRBV5-1
CDR3aa: ASSSLGGGTYNEQF

abundance: once
j_gene: TRBJ2-1
v_gene: TRBV7-2
CDR3aa: ASSVWVETSAYNEQF

abundance: once
j_gene: TRBJ1-4
v_gene: TRBV4-1
CDR3aa: ASSQDQGNGNEKLF

abundance: -
j_gene: -
v_gene: TRBV3-1
CDR3aa: ASSLSGTGGHEQY

abundance: -
j_gene: TRBJ2-1
v_gene: TRBV27
CDR3aa: ASSLSGTRPNEQF

abundance: -
j_gene: TRBJ2-1
v_gene: TRBV7-3
CDR3aa: ASSLELYNEQF